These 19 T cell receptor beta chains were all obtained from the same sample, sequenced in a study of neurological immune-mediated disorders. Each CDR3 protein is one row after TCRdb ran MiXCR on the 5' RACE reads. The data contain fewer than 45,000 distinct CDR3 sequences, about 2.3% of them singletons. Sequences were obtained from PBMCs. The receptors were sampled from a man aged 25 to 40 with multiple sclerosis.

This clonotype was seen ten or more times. CDR3 amino acids: CASSARNTEAFF. The CDR3 DNA follows: TGTGCCAGCAGCGCAAGGAACACTGAAGCTTTCTTT. The chain joins TRBV9 to TRBJ1-1; D not resolved. CDR1 SGDLS and CDR2 YYNGEE come from the germline V gene. The CDR3 is 12 residues long. V was shortened by 3 bases and J by 1 base, with 4 bases between the two germline ends. The entire variable domain, with the rest obtained from reference TRBV9 and TRBJ1-1, is as follows: DSGVTQTPKHLITATGQRVTLRCSPRSGDLSVYWYQQSLDQGLQFLIQYYNGEERAKGNILERFSAQQFPDLHSELNLSSLELGDSALYFCASSARNTEAFFGQGTRLTVV.

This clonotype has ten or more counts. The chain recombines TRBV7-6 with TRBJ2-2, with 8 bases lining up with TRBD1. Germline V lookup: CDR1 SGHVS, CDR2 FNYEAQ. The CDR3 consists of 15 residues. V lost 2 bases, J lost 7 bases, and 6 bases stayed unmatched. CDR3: CASSLIQGAVGELFF. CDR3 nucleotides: TGTGCCAGCAGCTTAATCCAGGGGGCTGTCGGGGAGCTGTTTTTT.

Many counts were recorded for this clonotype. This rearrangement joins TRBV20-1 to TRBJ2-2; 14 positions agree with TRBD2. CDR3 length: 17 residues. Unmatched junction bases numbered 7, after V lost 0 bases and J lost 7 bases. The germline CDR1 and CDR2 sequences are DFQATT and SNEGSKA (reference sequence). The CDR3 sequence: CSARDGGTSGRNGELFF. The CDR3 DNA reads TGCAGTGCTAGAGATGGGGGGACTAGCGGGAGAAACGGGGAGCTGTTTTTT.

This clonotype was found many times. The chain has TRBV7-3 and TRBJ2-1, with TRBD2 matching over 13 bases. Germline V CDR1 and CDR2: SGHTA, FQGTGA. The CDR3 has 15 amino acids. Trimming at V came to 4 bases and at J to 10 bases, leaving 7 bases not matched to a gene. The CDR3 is CASSSRTSGSYEQFF. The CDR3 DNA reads TGTGCCAGCAGCTCCCGGACTAGCGGGAGTTACGAGCAGTTCTTC.

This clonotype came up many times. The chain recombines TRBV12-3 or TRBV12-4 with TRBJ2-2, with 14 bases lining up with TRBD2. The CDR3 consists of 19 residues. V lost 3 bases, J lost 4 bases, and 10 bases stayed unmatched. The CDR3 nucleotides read TGTGCCAGCAGTTTTCCAGCCGGGACTAGCGGGAGTTCCACCGGGGAGCTGTTTTTT. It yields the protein CASSFPAGTSGSSTGELFF.

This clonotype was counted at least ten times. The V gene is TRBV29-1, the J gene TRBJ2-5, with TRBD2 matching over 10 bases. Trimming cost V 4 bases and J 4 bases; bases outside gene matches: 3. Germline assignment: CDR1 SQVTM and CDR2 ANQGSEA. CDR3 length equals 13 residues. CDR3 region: CSVASGSRETQYF. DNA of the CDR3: TGCAGCGTTGCTAGCGGGAGCCGAGAGACCCAGTACTTC.

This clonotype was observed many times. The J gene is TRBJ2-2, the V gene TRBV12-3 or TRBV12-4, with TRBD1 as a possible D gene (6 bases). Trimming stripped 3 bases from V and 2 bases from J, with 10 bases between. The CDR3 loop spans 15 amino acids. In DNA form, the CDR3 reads TGTGCCAGCAGTTTCGGGACACCAAACACCGGGGAGCTGTTTTTT. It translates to CASSFGTPNTGELFF.

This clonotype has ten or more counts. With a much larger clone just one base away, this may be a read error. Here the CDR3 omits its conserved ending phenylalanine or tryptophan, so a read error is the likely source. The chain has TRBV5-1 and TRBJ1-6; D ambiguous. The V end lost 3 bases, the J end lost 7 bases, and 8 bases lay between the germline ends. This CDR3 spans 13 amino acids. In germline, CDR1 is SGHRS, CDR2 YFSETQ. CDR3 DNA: TGCGCCAGCAGCTCGGACTTAAATTCACCCCTCCACTGT. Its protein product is CASSSDLNSPLHC.

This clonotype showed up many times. The CDR3 nucleotides read TGTGCCAGCAGCTTAAGGGAAGCGGGAGGGCCTTACAATGAGCAGTTCTTC. It encodes CASSLREAGGPYNEQFF. The chain carries TRBV7-8 and TRBJ2-1; 10 positions match TRBD2. The CDR3 is 17 amino acids. After removal of 2 bases from V and 4 bases from J, the junction contained 8 bases not matched to a gene. Germline V gene data show CDR1 as SGHVS and CDR2 as FQNEAQ.

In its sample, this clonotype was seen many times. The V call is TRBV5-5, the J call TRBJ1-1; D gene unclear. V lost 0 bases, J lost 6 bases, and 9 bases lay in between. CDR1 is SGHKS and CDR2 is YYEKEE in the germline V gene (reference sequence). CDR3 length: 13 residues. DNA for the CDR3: TGTGCCAGCAGCTTGGATACGATCGCTGAAGCTTTCTTT. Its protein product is CASSLDTIAEAFF.

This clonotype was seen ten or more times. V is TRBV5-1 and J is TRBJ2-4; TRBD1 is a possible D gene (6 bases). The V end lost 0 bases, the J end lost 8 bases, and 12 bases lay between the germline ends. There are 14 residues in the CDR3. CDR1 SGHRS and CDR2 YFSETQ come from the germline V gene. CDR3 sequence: CASSLGGLVDIQYF. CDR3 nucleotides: TGCGCCAGCAGCTTGGGGGGGCTCGTAGACATTCAGTACTTC.

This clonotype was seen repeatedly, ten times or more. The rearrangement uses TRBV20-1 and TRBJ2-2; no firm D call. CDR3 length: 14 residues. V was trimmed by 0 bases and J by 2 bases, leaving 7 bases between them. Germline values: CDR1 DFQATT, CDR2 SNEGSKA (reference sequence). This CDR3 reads CSAREQLNTGELFF. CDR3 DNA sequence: TGCAGTGCTAGAGAACAGTTAAACACCGGGGAGCTGTTTTTT.

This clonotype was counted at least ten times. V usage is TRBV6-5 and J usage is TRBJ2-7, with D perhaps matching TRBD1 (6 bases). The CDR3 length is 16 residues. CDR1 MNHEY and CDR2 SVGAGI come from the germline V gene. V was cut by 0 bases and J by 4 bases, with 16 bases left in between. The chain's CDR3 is CASSYSMAGVGYEQYF. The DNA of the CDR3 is TGTGCCAGCAGTTACTCGATGGCAGGGGTTGGTTACGAGCAGTACTTC.

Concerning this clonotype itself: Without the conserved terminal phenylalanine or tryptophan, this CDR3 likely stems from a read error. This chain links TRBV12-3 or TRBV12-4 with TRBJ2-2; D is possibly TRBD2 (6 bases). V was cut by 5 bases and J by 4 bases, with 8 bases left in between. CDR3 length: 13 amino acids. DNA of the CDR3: TGTGCCAGCAGTCGGGGGTCCACCGGGGAGCTGTTTAAT. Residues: CASSRGSTGELFN.

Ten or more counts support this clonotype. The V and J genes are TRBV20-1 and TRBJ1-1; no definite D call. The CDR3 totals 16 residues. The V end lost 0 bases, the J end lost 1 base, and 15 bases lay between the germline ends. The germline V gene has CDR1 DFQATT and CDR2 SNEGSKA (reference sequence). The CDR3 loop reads CSARDVEGSENTEAFF. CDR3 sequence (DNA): TGCAGTGCTAGAGATGTTGAGGGCTCGGAGAACACTGAAGCTTTCTTT.

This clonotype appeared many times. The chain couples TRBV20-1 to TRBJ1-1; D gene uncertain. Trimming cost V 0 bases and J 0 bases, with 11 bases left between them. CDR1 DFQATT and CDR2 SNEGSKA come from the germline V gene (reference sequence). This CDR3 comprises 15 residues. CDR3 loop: CSARDGGRMNTEAFF. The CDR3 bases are TGCAGTGCTAGAGATGGTGGACGAATGAACACTGAAGCTTTCTTT.

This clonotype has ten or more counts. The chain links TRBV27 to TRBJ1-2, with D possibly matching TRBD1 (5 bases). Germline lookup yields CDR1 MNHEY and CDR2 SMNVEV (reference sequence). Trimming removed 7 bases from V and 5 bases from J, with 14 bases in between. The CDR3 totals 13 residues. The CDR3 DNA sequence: TGTGCCAGCACGGCCCTGGGGGGATATGGCTACACCTTC. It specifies CASTALGGYGYTF.

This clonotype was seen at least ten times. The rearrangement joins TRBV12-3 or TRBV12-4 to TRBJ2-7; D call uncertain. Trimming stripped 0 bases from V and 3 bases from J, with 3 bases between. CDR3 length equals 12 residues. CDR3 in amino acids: CASSLAFYEQYF. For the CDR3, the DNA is TGTGCCAGCAGTTTAGCCTTCTACGAGCAGTACTTC.

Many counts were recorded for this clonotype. CDR3 DNA: TGTGCCAGCAGCTTAGGACAGGACCCAGATACGCAGTATTTT. This codes for CASSLGQDPDTQYF. This chain links TRBV7-2 with TRBJ2-3, with D tentatively TRBD1 (6 bases). The CDR3 runs to 14 residues. Between the trimmed V and J ends, which lost 1 base and 4 bases, there was a span of 9 bases. The germline CDR1 and CDR2 sequences are SGHTA and FQGNSA.